This TCR beta chain was obtained from a study of beta chain features in type 1 diabetes. Whole-study findings and limits: The naive, central memory and Treg TCRB repertoires looked more alike in patients than they did in healthy donors.

The whole isolated RNA underwent reverse transcription, so sequencing captured expressed TCRB transcripts. TCRdb keeps only in-frame clones here, not all; method: immunoSEQ multiplex PCR. This table holds around 500,000 clones, approximately 10% found once. In its sample, this clone was seen a few times. Its specificity is not known. This CDR3 region has 13 residues. V gave up 5 bases and J gave up 1 base, with 8 bases separating them. Per germline, CDR1 SGDLS and CDR2 YYNGEE. What was sequenced was naive CD4+ T cells from blood. This clonotype was sampled from a woman in her late teens or twenties in good health. The chain has TRBV9 and TRBJ2-3, with unresolved D. CDR3 in amino acids: CASRAVGTDTQYF. CDR3 nucleotide sequence: TGTGCCAGCAGGGCCGTGGGCACAGATACGCAGTATTTT. The full variable domain, in which reference TRBV9 and TRBJ2-3 provide the parts outside the CDR3, is DSGVTQTPKHLITATGQRVTLRCSPRSGDLSVYWYQQSLDQGLQFLIQYYNGEERAKGNILERFSAQQFPDLHSELNLSSLELGDSALYFCASRAVGTDTQYFGPGTRLTVL.